Reported below is one TCR beta chain. Antigen unknown. This sample stems from a study of response to subunit inactivated influenza vaccine. The study, taken as a whole, reports: The authors suggested that few new T cells are recruited per seasonal influenza vaccination.

TCRdb ran MiXCR on the RT-PCR reads and lists one entry per CDR3 protein. This sample has roughly 570,000 distinct CDR3 sequences, with about an eighth found just once. The material was PBMCs from blood, obtained 45 days after vaccination. This clonotype was obtained from a man aged 45 to 65 who received an inactivated influenza vaccine.

CDR3: CSVGGRGDQPQHF. The CDR3 DNA reads TGCAGCGTCGGGGGCCGCGGGGATCAGCCCCAGCATTTT. The gene calls are TRBV29-1 and TRBJ1-5; D is perhaps TRBD1 (6 bases). The CDR3 is 13 amino acids. Trimming took off 6 bases at V and 5 bases at J, with 14 bases between the two ends. CDR1 is SQVTM and CDR2 is ANQGSEA in the germline V gene.